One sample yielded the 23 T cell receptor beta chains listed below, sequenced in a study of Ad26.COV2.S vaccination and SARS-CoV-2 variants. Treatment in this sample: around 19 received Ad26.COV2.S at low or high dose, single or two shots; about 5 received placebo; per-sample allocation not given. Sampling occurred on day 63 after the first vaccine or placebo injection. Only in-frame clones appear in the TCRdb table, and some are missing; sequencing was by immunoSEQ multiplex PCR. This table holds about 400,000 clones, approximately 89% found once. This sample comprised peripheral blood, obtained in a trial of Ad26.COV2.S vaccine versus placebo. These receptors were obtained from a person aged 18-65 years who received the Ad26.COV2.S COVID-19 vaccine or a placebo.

DNA of the CDR3: TGTGCCAGCTCACGCGGACAGGGAAGGAATGAAAAACTGTTTTTT. Residues: CASSRGQGRNEKLFF. The rearrangement links TRBV18 to TRBJ1-4; 8 bases are shared with TRBD1. The CDR3 is 15 amino acids. CDR1 KGHSH and CDR2 LQKENI come from the germline V gene. The junction had 6 bases not matched to a gene; V was cut back by 4 bases and J by 5 bases.

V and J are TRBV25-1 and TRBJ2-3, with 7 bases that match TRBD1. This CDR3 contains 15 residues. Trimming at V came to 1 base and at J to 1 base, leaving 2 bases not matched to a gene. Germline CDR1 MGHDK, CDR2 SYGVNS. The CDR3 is CASSEWGTGTDTQYF. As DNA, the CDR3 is TGTGCCAGCAGTGAATGGGGGACAGGCACAGATACGCAGTATTTT. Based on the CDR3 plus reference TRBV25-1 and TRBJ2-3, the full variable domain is EADIYQTPRYLVIGTGKKITLECSQTMGHDKMYWYQQDPGMELHLIHYSYGVNSTEKGDLSSESTVSRIRTEHFPLTLESARPSHTSQYLCASSEWGTGTDTQYFGPGTRLTVL.

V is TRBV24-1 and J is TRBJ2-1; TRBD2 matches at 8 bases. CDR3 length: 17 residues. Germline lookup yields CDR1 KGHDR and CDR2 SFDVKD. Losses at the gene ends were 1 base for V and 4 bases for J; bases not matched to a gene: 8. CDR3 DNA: TGTGCCACCAGTGATTTTGGACGGGGGGGACCTTACAATGAGCAGTTCTTC. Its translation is CATSDFGRGGPYNEQFF.

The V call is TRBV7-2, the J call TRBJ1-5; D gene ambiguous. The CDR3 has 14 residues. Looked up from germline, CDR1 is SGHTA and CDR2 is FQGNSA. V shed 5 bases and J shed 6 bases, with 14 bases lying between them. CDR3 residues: CASSLGGVAQPQHF. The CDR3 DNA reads TGTGCCAGCAGCCTGGGCGGGGTGGCTCAGCCCCAGCATTTT.

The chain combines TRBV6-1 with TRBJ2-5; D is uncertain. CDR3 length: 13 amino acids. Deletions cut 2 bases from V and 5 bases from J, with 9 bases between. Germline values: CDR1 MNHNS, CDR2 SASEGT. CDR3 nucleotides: TGTGCCAGCAGTGAACACCGTACGGAGACCCAGTACTTC. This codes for CASSEHRTETQYF.

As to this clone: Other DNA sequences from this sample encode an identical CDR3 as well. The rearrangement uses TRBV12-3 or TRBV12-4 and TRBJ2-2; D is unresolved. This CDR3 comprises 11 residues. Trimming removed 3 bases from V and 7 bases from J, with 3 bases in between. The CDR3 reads CASSFFGELFF. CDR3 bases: TGTGCCAGCAGTTTTTTCGGGGAGCTGTTTTTT.

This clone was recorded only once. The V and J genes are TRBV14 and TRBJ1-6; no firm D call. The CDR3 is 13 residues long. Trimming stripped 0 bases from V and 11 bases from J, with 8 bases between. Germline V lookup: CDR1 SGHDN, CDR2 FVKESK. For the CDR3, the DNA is TGTGCCAGCAGCCAAGAAAACAGTACACCCCTCCACTTT. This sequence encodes CASSQENSTPLHF. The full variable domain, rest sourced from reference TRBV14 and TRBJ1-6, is EAGVTQFPSHSVIEKGQTVTLRCDPISGHDNLYWYRRVMGKEIKFLLHFVKESKQDESGMPNNRFLAERTGGTYSTLKVQPAELEDSGVYFCASSQENSTPLHFGNGTRLTVT.

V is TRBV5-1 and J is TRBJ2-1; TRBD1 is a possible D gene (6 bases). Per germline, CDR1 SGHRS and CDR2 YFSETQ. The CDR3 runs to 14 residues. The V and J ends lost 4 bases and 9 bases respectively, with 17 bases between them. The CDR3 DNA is TGCGCCAGCAGCACAACAGGGAGTAGCATTGAGCAGTTCTTC. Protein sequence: CASSTTGSSIEQFF.

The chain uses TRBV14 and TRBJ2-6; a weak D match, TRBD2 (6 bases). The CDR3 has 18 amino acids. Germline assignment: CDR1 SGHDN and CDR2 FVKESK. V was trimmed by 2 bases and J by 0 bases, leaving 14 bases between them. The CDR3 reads CASSQWRGISSGANVLTF. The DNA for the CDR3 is TGTGCCAGCAGCCAATGGCGCGGGATTAGCTCTGGGGCCAACGTCCTGACTTTC. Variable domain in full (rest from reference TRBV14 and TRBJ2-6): EAGVTQFPSHSVIEKGQTVTLRCDPISGHDNLYWYRRVMGKEIKFLLHFVKESKQDESGMPNNRFLAERTGGTYSTLKVQPAELEDSGVYFCASSQWRGISSGANVLTFGAGSRLTVL.

The CDR3 sequence is CASSSGLAPYEQYF. CDR3 nucleotide sequence: TGTGCCAGCAGCTCGGGACTAGCCCCCTACGAGCAGTACTTC. V is TRBV9 and J is TRBJ2-7, with 9 bases lining up with TRBD2. Germline V CDR1 and CDR2: SGDLS, YYNGEE. V was pared by 4 bases and J by 2 bases, with 4 bases of the junction left unmatched. The CDR3 loop spans 14 amino acids.

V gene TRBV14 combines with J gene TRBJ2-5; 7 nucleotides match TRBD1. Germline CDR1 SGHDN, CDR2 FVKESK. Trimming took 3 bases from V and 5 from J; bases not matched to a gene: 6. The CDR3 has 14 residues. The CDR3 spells CASSHRQGMETQYF. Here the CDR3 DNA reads TGTGCCAGCAGCCACCGACAGGGAATGGAGACCCAGTACTTC.

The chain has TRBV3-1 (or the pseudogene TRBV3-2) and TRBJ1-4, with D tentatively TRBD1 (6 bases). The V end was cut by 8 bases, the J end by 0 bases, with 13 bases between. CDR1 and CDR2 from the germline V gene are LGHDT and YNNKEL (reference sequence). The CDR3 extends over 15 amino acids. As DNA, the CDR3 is TGTGCCAGCTCTAGGGACACTACAACTAATGAAAAACTGTTTTTT. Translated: CASSRDTTTNEKLFF.

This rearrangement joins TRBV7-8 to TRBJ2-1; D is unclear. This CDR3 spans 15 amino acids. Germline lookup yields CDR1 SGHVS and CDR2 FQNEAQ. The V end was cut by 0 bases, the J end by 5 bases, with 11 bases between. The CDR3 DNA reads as TGTGCCAGCAGCTTAGCGAATTCGATTAACAATGAGCAGTTCTTC. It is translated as CASSLANSINNEQFF.

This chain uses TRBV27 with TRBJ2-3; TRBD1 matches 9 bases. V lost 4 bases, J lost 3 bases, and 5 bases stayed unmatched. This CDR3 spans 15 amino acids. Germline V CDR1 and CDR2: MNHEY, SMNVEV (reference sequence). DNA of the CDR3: TGTGCCAGCAGTTATTCGGGACAGGGAACAGATACGCAGTATTTT. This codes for CASSYSGQGTDTQYF.

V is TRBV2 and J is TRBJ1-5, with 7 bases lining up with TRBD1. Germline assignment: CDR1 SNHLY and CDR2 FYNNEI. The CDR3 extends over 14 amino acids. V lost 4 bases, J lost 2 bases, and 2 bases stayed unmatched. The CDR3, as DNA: TGTGCCAGCAGTGCGACAGGGCGCAATCAGCCCCAGCATTTT. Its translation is CASSATGRNQPQHF.

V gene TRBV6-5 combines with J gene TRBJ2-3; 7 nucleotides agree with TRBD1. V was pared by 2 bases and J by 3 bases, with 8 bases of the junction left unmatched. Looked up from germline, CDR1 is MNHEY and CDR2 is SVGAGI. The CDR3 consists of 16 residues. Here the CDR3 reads CASSYGDRARTDTQYF. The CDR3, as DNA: TGTGCCAGCAGTTACGGGGACAGAGCTAGGACAGATACGCAGTATTTT.

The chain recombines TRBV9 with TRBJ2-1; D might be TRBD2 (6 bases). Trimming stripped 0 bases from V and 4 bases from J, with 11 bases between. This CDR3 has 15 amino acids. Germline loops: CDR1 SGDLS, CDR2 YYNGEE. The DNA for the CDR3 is TGTGCCAGCAGCGTAGAAGGGACTCTATACAATGAGCAGTTCTTC. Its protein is CASSVEGTLYNEQFF. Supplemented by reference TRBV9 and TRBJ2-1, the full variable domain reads DSGVTQTPKHLITATGQRVTLRCSPRSGDLSVYWYQQSLDQGLQFLIQYYNGEERAKGNILERFSAQQFPDLHSELNLSSLELGDSALYFCASSVEGTLYNEQFFGPGTRLTVL.

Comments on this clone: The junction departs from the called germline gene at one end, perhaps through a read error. CDR3 in DNA: TGCGCCAGCACCCAACAAACCGGGACAGCGGCATCCTACGAGCAGTACTTC. It yields the protein CASTQQTGTAASYEQYF. The rearrangement uses TRBV4-1 and TRBJ2-7, with TRBD1 identical over 7 bases. This CDR3 has 17 amino acids. Germline V gene lookup returns CDR1 MGHRA and CDR2 YSYEKL.

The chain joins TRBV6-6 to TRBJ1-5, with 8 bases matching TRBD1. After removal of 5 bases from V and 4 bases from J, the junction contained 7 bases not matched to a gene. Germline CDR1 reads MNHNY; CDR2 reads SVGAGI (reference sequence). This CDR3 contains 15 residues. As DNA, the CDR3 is TGTGCCAGCAGTGACCCAGGGACAGGAAATCAGCCCCAGCATTTT. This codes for CASSDPGTGNQPQHF.

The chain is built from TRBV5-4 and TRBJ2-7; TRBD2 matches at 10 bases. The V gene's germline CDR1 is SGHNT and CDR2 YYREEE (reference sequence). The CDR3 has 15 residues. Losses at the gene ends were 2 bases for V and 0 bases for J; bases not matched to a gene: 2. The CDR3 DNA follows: TGTGCCAGCAGCTTTAGCGGGAGGTTCTCCTACGAGCAGTACTTC. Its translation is CASSFSGRFSYEQYF.

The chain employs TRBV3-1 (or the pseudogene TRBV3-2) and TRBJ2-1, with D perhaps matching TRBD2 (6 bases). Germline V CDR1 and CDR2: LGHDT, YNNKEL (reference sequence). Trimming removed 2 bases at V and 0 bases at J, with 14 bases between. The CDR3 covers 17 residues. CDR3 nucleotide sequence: TGTGCCAGCAGCCAATATGCTAGCGTCAGCTCCTACAATGAGCAGTTCTTC. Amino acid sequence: CASSQYASVSSYNEQFF.

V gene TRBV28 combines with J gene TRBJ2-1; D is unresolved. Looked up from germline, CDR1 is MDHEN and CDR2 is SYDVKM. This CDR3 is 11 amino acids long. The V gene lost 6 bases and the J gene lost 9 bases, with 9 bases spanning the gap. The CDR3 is CASSTLGEQFF. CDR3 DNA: TGTGCCAGCAGCACCCTAGGTGAGCAGTTCTTC.

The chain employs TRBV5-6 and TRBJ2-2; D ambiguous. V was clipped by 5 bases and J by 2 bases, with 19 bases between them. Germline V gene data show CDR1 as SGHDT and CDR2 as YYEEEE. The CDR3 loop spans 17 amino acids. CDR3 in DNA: TGTGCCAGCAGTCCCACCCTAGTGAACACAAACACCGGGGAGCTGTTTTTT. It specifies CASSPTLVNTNTGELFF.